The clone carrying this T cell receptor (beta chain) was detected a few times. What it binds is not known. Using RNA transcripts as the source, TCR beta CDR3 regions were amplified. The HTBI primer set served for first-round RT-PCR of the TCR CDR3. TCRdb used MiXCR to reprocess the multiplex PCR reads, holding one entry per CDR3 protein. The sample yields a few hundred thousand distinct CDR3 sequences, approximately 15% seen once. V was pared by 6 bases and J by 0 bases, with 11 bases of the junction left unmatched. CDR1 MRHNA and CDR2 SNTAGT come from the germline V gene. There are 17 residues in the CDR3. The data belong to a study of T cells in Graves' hyperthyroidism and ophthalmopathy. Whole-study findings and limits: Patients with ophthalmopathy were separated from those with stable hyperthyroidism by a 13 V-J model.

Input material: blood. The clonotype originates from a woman in her 30s with Graves' hyperthyroidism that later progressed to Graves' ophthalmopathy. V gene TRBV6-4 combines with J gene TRBJ1-5; 7 nucleotides agree with TRBD1. The DNA of the CDR3 is TGTGCCAGCAGGTCGGGACAGCCCCAATATAGCAATCAGCCCCAGCATTTT. This codes for CASRSGQPQYSNQPQHF.